The 9 T cell receptor beta chains presented below share a single source sample, sequenced in a study of control samples from healthy donors and cancer patients. Sequenced by immunoSEQ multiplex PCR; TCRdb stores in-frame clones only, minus some. The sample shows approximately 230,000 clones, roughly 87% of them seen only once. Material: PBMCs. The receptors originated from a woman aged 55 to 70 with lung cancer.

The rearrangement joins TRBV29-1 to TRBJ1-2; D call uncertain. Germline CDR1 reads SQVTM; CDR2 reads ANQGSEA. This CDR3 contains 12 residues. V shed 0 bases and J shed 8 bases, with 10 bases lying between them. The CDR3 DNA is TGCAGCGTTGAAGATCGGGCGGCGGGCTACACCTTC. As protein: CSVEDRAAGYTF. The full variable domain, completed using reference TRBV29-1 and TRBJ1-2, is SAVISQKPSRDICQRGTSLTIQCQVDSQVTMMFWYRQQPGQSLTLIATANQGSEATYESGFVIDKFPISRPNLTFSTLTVSNMSPEDSSIYLCSVEDRAAGYTFGSGTRLTVV.

V is TRBV10-2 and J is TRBJ1-2; a weak D match, TRBD1 (6 bases). The length of the CDR3 is 12 residues. CDR1 is WSHSY and CDR2 is SAAADI in the germline V gene. Trimming left V 7 bases short and J 4 bases short, with 10 bases between. DNA of the CDR3: TGCGCCAGCACCGAAGGGGGCTATGGCTACACCTTC. Encoded protein: CASTEGGYGYTF.

This clone was seen a few times. The chain combines TRBV19 with TRBJ1-5, with D possibly matching TRBD1 (5 bases). This CDR3 has 15 residues. CDR1 LNHDA and CDR2 SQIVND come from the germline V gene (reference sequence). Trimming took off 6 bases at V and 3 bases at J, with 15 bases between the two ends. CDR3 amino acids: CASSNGGGANQPQHF. The CDR3 coding sequence is TGTGCCAGTAGCAATGGGGGGGGAGCCAATCAGCCCCAGCATTTT.

The genes are TRBV9 and TRBJ2-7; 9 bases match TRBD2. In germline, CDR1 is SGDLS, CDR2 YYNGEE. The CDR3 sequence is 15 residues long. V lost 0 bases to trimming and J lost 2 bases; unmatched junction nucleotides: 3. CDR3: CASSVVPSGTYEQYF. The DNA of the CDR3 is TGTGCCAGCAGCGTAGTTCCTAGCGGGACCTACGAGCAGTACTTC.

This chain uses TRBV5-1 with TRBJ2-3; TRBD2 aligns across 8 bases. The CDR3 has 16 residues. Germline CDR1 is SGHRS and CDR2 is YFSETQ. V lost 0 bases, J lost 0 bases, and 3 bases stayed unmatched. The DNA for the CDR3 is TGCGCCAGCAGCTTGGCCAGCGGGAGTAGCACAGATACGCAGTATTTT. It is translated as CASSLASGSSTDTQYF.

The chain has TRBV5-1 and TRBJ1-1, with a tentative D call TRBD1 (5 bases). Germline V gene data show CDR1 as SGHRS and CDR2 as YFSETQ. The CDR3 is made up of 14 amino acids. V lost 5 bases to trimming and J lost 3 bases, with 14 bases between them. CDR3 sequence (DNA): TGCGCCAGCAGTTGGACTGGGGACGACACTGAAGCTTTCTTT. Encoded protein: CASSWTGDDTEAFF. Combining the CDR3 with reference TRBV5-1 and TRBJ1-1 gives the whole variable domain KAGVTQTPRYLIKTRGQQVTLSCSPISGHRSVSWYQQTPGQGLQFLFEYFSETQRNKGNFPGRFSGRQFSNSRSEMNVSTLELGDSALYLCASSWTGDDTEAFFGQGTRLTVV.

The chain uses TRBV4-2 and TRBJ1-6, with D uncertain. V lost 0 bases to trimming and J lost 8 bases, with 23 bases between them. Per germline, CDR1 LGHNA and CDR2 YNFKEQ. This CDR3 contains 19 residues. Here the CDR3 reads CASSQDPGGSEKVYSPLHF. The CDR3 DNA reads TGTGCCAGCAGCCAAGATCCGGGAGGGTCGGAGAAAGTATATTCACCCCTCCACTTT.

The J gene is TRBJ1-1, the V gene TRBV5-1; weak D call: TRBD1 (6 bases). CDR1 is SGHRS, CDR2 YFSETQ, per germline. This CDR3 has 17 amino acids. With 0 bases removed from V and 1 base from J, the gap between germline ends came to 16 bases. CDR3 amino acids: CASSLAGRGRRNTEAFF. CDR3 sequence (DNA): TGCGCCAGCAGCTTGGCCGGGCGGGGGCGAAGGAACACTGAAGCTTTCTTT.

J is TRBJ2-3 and V is TRBV14; 8 positions match TRBD2. Looked up from germline, CDR1 is SGHDN and CDR2 is FVKESK. V lost 5 bases to trimming and J lost 5 bases; unmatched junction nucleotides: 3. The CDR3 has 13 residues. CDR3 DNA: TGTGCCAGCAGCGGTCTAGCGGGAGATACGCAGTATTTT. Translation gives CASSGLAGDTQYF.